This T cell receptor (beta chain) was captured by sequencing in a study of OX40 agonist ivuxolimab in advanced cancers. In the study overall: Previous treatment with anti-PD-1, anti-PD-L1 or anti-CTLA-4 therapy was allowed; over 35% had received some.

The CDR3 runs to 15 residues. J was trimmed by 7 bases and V by 4 bases; bases with no gene match: 8. Germline CDR1 and CDR2: MDHEN and SYDVKM. Patients with a history of autoimmune disease or on systemic immunosuppression were excluded. Data came from immunoSEQ multiplex PCR; TCRdb stores just in-frame clones and leaves some out. The table shows under 95,000 clones, with about 88% occurring only once. Sequences were derived from CD4+ or CD8+ T cells sorted from blood, sampled in a trial of the OX40 agonist ivuxolimab. The chain combines TRBV28 with TRBJ2-1, with TRBD2 matching over 9 bases. The clonotype originates from an adult with an advanced solid tumor such as melanoma, head and neck, liver or kidney cancer. The CDR3 protein is CASSYPPSGINEQFF. CDR3 bases: TGTGCCAGCAGTTACCCTCCTAGCGGGATTAATGAGCAGTTCTTC.